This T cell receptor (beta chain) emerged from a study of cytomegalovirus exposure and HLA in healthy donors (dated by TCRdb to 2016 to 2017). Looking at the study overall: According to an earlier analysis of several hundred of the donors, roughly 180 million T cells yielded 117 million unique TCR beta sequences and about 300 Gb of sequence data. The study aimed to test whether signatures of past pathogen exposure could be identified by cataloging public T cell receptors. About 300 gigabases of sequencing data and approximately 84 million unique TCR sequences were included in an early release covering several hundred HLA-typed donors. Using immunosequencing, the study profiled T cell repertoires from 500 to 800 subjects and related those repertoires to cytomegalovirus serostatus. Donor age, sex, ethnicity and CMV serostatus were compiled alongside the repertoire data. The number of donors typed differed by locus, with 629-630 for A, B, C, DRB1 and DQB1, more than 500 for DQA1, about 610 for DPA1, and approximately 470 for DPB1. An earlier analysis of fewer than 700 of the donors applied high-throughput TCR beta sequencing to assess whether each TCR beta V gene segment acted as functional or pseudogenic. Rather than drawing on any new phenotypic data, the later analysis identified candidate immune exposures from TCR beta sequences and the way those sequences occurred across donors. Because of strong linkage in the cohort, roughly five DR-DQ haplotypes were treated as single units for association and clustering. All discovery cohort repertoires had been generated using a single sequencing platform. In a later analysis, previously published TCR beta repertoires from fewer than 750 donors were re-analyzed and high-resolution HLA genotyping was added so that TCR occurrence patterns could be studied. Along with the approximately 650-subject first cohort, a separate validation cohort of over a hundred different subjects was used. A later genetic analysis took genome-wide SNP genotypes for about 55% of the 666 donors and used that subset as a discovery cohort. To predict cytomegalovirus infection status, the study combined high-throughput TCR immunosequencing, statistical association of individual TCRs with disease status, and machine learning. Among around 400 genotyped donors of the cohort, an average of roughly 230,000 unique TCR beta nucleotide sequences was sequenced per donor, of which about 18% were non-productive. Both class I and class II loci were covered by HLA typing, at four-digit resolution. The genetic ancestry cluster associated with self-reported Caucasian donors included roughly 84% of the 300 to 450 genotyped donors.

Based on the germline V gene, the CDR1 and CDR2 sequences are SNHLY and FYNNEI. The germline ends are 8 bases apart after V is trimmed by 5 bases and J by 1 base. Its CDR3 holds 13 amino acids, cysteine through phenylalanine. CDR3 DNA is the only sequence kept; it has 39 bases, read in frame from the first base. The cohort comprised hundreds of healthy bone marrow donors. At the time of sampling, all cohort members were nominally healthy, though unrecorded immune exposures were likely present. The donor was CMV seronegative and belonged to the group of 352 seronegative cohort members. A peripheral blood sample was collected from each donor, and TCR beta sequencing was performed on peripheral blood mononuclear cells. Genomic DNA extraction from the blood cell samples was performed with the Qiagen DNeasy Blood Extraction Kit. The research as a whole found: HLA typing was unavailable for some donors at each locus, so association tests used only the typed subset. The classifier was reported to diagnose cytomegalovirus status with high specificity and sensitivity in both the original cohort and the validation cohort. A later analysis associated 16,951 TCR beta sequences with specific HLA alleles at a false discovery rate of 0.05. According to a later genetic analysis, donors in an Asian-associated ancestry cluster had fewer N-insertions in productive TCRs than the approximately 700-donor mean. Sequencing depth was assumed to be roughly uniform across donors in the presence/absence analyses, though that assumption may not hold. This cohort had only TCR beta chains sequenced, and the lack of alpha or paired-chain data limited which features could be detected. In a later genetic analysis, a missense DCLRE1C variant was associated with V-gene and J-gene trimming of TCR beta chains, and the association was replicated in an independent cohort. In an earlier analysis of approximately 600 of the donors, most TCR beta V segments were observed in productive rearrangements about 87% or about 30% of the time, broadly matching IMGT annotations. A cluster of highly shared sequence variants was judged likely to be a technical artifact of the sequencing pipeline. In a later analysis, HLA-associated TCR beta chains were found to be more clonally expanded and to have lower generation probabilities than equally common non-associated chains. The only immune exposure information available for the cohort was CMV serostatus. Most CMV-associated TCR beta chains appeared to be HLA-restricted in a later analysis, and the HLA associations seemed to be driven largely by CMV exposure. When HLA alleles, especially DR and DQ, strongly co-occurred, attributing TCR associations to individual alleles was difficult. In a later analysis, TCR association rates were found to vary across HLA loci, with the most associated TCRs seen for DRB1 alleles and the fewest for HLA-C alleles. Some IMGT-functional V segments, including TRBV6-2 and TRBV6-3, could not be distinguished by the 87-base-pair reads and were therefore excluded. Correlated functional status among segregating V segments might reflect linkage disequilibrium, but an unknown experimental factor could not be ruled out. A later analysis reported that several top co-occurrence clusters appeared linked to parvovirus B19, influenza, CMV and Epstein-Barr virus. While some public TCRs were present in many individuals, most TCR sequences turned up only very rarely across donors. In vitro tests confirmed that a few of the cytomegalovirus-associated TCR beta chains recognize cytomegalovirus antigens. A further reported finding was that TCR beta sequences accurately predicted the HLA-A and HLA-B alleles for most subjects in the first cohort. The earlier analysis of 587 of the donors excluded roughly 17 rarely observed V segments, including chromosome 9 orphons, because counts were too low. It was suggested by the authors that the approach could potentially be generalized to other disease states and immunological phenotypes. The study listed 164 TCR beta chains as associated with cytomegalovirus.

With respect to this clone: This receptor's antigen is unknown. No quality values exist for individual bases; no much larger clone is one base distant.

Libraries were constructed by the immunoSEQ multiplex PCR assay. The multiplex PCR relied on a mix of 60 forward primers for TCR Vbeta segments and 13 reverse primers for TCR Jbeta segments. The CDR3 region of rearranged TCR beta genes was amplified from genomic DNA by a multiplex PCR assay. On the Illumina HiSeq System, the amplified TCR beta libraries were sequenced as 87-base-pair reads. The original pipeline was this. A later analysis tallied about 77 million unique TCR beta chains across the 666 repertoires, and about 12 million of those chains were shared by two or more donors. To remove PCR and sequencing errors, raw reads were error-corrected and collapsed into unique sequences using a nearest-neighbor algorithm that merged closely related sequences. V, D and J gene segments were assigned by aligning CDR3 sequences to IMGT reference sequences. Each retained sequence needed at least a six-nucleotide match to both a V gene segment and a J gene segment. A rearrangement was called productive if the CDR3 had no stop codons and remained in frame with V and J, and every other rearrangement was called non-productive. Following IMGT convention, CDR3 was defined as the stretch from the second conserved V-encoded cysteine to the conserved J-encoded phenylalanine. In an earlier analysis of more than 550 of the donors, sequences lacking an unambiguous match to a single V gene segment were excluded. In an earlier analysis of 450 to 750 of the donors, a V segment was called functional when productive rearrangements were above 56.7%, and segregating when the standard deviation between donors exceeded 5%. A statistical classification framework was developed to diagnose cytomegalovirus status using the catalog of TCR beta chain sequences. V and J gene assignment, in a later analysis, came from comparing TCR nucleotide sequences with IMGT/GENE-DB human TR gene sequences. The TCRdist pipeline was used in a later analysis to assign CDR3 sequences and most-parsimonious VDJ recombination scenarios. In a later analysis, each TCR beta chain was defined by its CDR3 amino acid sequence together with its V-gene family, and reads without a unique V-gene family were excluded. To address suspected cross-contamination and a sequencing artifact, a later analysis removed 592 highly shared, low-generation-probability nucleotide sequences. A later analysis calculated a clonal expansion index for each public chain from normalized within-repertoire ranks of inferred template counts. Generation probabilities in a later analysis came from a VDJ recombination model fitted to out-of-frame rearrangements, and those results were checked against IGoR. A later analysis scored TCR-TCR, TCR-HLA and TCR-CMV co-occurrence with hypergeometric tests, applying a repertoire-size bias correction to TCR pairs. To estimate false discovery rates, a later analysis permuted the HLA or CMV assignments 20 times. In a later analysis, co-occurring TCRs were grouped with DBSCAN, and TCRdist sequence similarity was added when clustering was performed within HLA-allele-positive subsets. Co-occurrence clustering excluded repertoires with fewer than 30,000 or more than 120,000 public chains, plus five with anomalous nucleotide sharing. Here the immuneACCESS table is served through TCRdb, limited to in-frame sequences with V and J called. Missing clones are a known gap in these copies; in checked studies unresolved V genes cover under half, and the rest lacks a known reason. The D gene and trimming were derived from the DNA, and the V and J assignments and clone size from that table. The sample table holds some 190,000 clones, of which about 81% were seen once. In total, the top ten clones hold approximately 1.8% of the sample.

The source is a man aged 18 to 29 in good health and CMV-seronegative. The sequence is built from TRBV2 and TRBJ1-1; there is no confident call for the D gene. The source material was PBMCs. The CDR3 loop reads CASSRHQNTEAFF. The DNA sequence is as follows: TGTGCCAGCAGTCGACACCAGAACACTGAAGCTTTCTTT.